This T cell receptor (beta chain) was found in a study of T-cell memory formation after mild COVID-19. Trimming took off 4 bases at V and 1 base at J, with 21 bases between the two ends. The length of the CDR3 is 18 residues. Per germline, CDR1 SGDLS and CDR2 YYNGEE. TCRdb fed the 5' RACE reads into MiXCR, producing one record per CDR3 protein. The profile shows tens of thousands of distinct CDR3 sequences, around 10% of them singletons. Ten or more counts support this clonotype. This receptor was identified in a man aged 18 to 29 who had mild COVID-19 (a few samples of this study predate the infection). Cell type and time point are not known. The J gene is TRBJ2-1, the V gene TRBV9, with D possibly called TRBD1 or TRBD2 (5 bases each). Sequenced input: PBMCs or a T cell subset sorted from them (not recorded which). This chain's CDR3 is CASSSAGANPLSYNEQFF. CDR3 DNA sequence: TGTGCCAGCAGCTCCGCCGGGGCAAACCCCCTTTCCTACAATGAGCAGTTCTTC. Full variable domain (remainder filled in from reference TRBV9 and TRBJ2-1): DSGVTQTPKHLITATGQRVTLRCSPRSGDLSVYWYQQSLDQGLQFLIQYYNGEERAKGNILERFSAQQFPDLHSELNLSSLELGDSALYFCASSSAGANPLSYNEQFFGPGTRLTVL.